This passage covers 20 T cell receptor beta chains from one sample sequenced in a study of blood T cell repertoires in COVID-19 (dated by TCRdb to about 2020). Library method: the immunoSEQ multiplex PCR assay. TCRdb provides this immuneACCESS table in a form limited to in-frame rearrangements. Some clones are lacking; in checked studies, under half of them reflect an unresolved V gene, and why the rest are absent is not known. This sample has some 48,000 clones in its table, and around four fifths of those were observed once. The ten largest clonotypes hold around 5.3% of the sample. The sequenced sample was peripheral blood. These receptors were collected from a human donor in a cohort sampled during active COVID-19.

The V gene is TRBV11-1, the J gene TRBJ2-1; the match to TRBD2 covers 7 bases. The CDR3 covers 14 residues. CDR1 is SGHAT and CDR2 is FQDESV in the germline V gene (reference sequence). V shed 10 bases and J 6 bases; nucleotides not matched to a gene: 12. CDR3 bases: TGTGCCACCAGGCCGGGACTATTTTTCAATGAGCAGTTCTTC. It encodes CATRPGLFFNEQFF.

This sequence joins TRBV6-5 and TRBJ1-1, with D possibly being TRBD1 (5 bases). The CDR3 runs to 14 residues. V shed 8 bases and J shed 6 bases, with 19 bases lying between them. Germline V lookup: CDR1 MNHEY, CDR2 SVGAGI. The CDR3 sequence: CASQLQVRQSEAFF. DNA for the CDR3: TGTGCCAGCCAGCTTCAAGTCCGACAGTCTGAAGCTTTCTTT.

The chain combines TRBV30 with TRBJ1-6; possible D gene TRBD1, 5 bases. The CDR3 sequence is 17 residues long. Trimming left V 2 bases short and J 0 bases short, with 14 bases between. Per the germline V gene, CDR1 is GTSNPN and CDR2 is SVGIG (reference sequence). As DNA, the CDR3 is TGTGCCTGGAGTTCGGGGAGGGGAAGCTCCTATAATTCACCCCTCCACTTT. Translating gives CAWSSGRGSSYNSPLHF.

The V and J genes are TRBV30 and TRBJ2-5; 11 bases fit TRBD2. J gave up 10 bases and V 2 bases, and 9 bases lay outside the gene matches. Germline loops: CDR1 GTSNPN, CDR2 SVGIG (reference sequence). The CDR3 is 14 amino acids. The CDR3 reads CAWSTGLAVHGQYF. The DNA for the CDR3 is TGTGCCTGGAGTACGGGACTAGCGGTCCACGGCCAGTACTTC.

This chain connects TRBV30 to TRBJ1-6, with a possible D match to TRBD1 (5 bases). The CDR3 spans 15 residues. V dropped 4 bases and J dropped 6 bases, with 16 bases sitting between them. Per germline, CDR1 GTSNPN and CDR2 SVGIG (reference sequence). As DNA, the CDR3 is TGTGCCTGGAACCTCCGAACAGGCGGTAATTCACCCCTCCACTTT. Protein sequence: CAWNLRTGGNSPLHF. Variable domain in full (rest from reference TRBV30 and TRBJ1-6): SQTIHQWPATLVQPVGSPLSLECTVEGTSNPNLYWYRQAAGRGLQLLFYSVGIGQISSEVPQNLSASRPQDRQFILSSKKLLLSDSGFYLCAWNLRTGGNSPLHFGNGTRLTVT.

The chain combines TRBV24-1 with TRBJ1-2; no definite D call. Trimming stripped 5 bases from V and 3 bases from J, with 12 bases between. The CDR3 has 14 amino acids. Germline V gene lookup returns CDR1 KGHDR and CDR2 SFDVKD. The CDR3 region is CATSVLYRDYGYTF. Here the CDR3 DNA reads TGTGCCACCAGTGTGTTGTACAGAGACTATGGCTACACCTTC.

The table lists this clone with a count of one. V is TRBV19 and J is TRBJ1-5; 12 bases match TRBD1. Unmatched junction bases numbered 10, after V lost 5 bases and J lost 2 bases. The CDR3 extends over 18 amino acids. Per germline, CDR1 LNHDA and CDR2 SQIVND (reference sequence). CDR3 sequence reads: CASSDPGTGGAGNQPQHF. The CDR3 coding sequence is TGTGCCAGTAGTGATCCCGGGACAGGGGGCGCGGGCAATCAGCCCCAGCATTTT.

The rearrangement links TRBV3-1 (or the pseudogene TRBV3-2) to TRBJ1-2; D might be TRBD1 (5 bases). This CDR3 is 14 amino acids long. Trimming removed 3 bases at V and 3 bases at J, with 11 bases between. Germline CDR1 is LGHDT and CDR2 is YNNKEL (reference sequence). CDR3 sequence (DNA): TGTGCCAGCAGCCAGGGGGGACGGCACTATGGCTACACCTTC. Translation: CASSQGGRHYGYTF.

The chain employs TRBV3-1 (or the pseudogene TRBV3-2) and TRBJ2-5, with TRBD2 matching over 9 bases. The V gene's germline CDR1 is LGHDT and CDR2 YNNKEL (reference sequence). The CDR3 spans 13 residues. V shed 10 bases and J 1 base; nucleotides not matched to a gene: 4. DNA for the CDR3: TGTGCCACTGAACTAGCGGGCCAAGAGACCCAGTACTTC. It yields the protein CATELAGQETQYF.

The rearrangement uses TRBV11-2 and TRBJ2-2; D is uncertain. V lost 5 bases to trimming and J lost 2 bases, with 12 bases between them. This CDR3 has 15 residues. CDR1 SGHAT and CDR2 FQNNGV come from the germline V gene. The CDR3 is CASSRRRVNTGELFF. CDR3 sequence (DNA): TGTGCCAGCAGCCGTAGACGGGTTAACACCGGGGAGCTGTTTTTT.

The chain couples TRBV2 to TRBJ2-6; 13 bases are shared with TRBD2. J was trimmed by 4 bases and V by 11 bases; bases with no gene match: 14. The CDR3 is 18 amino acids. CDR1 and CDR2 from the germline V gene are SNHLY and FYNNEI. The CDR3 nucleotides are TGTGCCGGGACCCTGACTAGCGGGGGGTGGTCGGGGGCCAACGTCCTGACTTTC. It translates to CAGTLTSGGWSGANVLTF.

The V gene is TRBV4-2, the J gene TRBJ1-1, with 8 bases identical to TRBD1. Trimming removed 4 bases from V and 1 base from J; junction bases left unmatched: 5. This CDR3 spans 15 amino acids. Germline V gene data show CDR1 as LGHNA and CDR2 as YNFKEQ. The CDR3 region is CASSRTGQANTEAFF. CDR3 sequence (DNA): TGTGCCAGCAGCCGCACGGGACAGGCGAACACTGAAGCTTTCTTT.

DNA of the CDR3: TGTGCCAGCAGCCCTGACAGGCTAGACGGCTACACCTTC. Amino acid sequence: CASSPDRLDGYTF. The chain recombines TRBV7-8 with TRBJ1-2; tentative D call: TRBD1 (6 bases). The germline V gene encodes CDR1 SGHVS and CDR2 FQNEAQ. CDR3 length: 13 residues. V gave up 5 bases and J gave up 8 bases, with 15 bases separating them.

The J gene is TRBJ2-1, the V gene TRBV6-1, with 10 bases aligning to TRBD2. This CDR3 spans 15 amino acids. Per germline, CDR1 MNHNS and CDR2 SASEGT. V was clipped by 3 bases and J by 2 bases; unmatched bases: 1. In nucleotides, the CDR3 is TGTGCCAGCAGTGATCTAGCGGGGGCCTACAATGAGCAGTTCTTC. It codes for CASSDLAGAYNEQFF.

The chain links TRBV7-6 to TRBJ2-5; D may be TRBD2 (5 bases). Trimming stripped 0 bases from V and 5 bases from J, with 16 bases between. The CDR3 loop spans 16 amino acids. In germline, CDR1 is SGHVS, CDR2 FNYEAQ. Written as DNA, the CDR3 is TGTGCCAGCAGCTTAGCGTTTAGTAGCCCGGGGGAGACCCAGTACTTC. It yields the protein CASSLAFSSPGETQYF.

The chain recombines TRBV24-1 with TRBJ2-2, with 11 bases identical to TRBD1. Germline loops: CDR1 KGHDR, CDR2 SFDVKD. The CDR3 extends over 17 amino acids. The V and J ends lost 6 bases and 5 bases, in that order; junction bases with no gene match: 10. CDR3 bases: TGTGCCACCAGTTCATTACCGGGACAGGGGGGAACCGGGGAGCTGTTTTTT. It codes for CATSSLPGQGGTGELFF.

The V call is TRBV6-6, the J call TRBJ1-2; a weak D match, TRBD1 (5 bases). Deletions cut 5 bases from V and 7 bases from J, with 20 bases between. The CDR3 runs 15 residues. In germline, CDR1 is MNHNY, CDR2 SVGAGI (reference sequence). The CDR3 DNA sequence: TGTGCCAGCAGTCCTCCGATGGCAGGGCGGGGTGGCTACACCTTC. Amino acid sequence: CASSPPMAGRGGYTF.

The gene calls are TRBV6-1 and TRBJ2-3; 13 positions agree with TRBD2. Germline V gene sequence: CDR1 MNHNS, CDR2 SASEGT. The V gene end was trimmed by 4 bases and the J gene end by 5 bases; junction bases not matched to a gene: 12. This CDR3 has 18 amino acids. The CDR3 DNA reads TGTGCCAGCAGTGCCCCACCCTGGACTAGCGGGGGAGGAGATACGCAGTATTTT. It is translated as CASSAPPWTSGGGDTQYF.

The CDR3: CATSAQGTGWADTQYF. The DNA for the CDR3 is TGTGCCACCAGTGCCCAAGGGACAGGTTGGGCAGATACGCAGTATTTT. The chain recombines TRBV24-1 with TRBJ2-3, with 8 bases fitting TRBD1. Germline trimming cut 5 bases from V and 4 bases from J; bases unmatched to any gene: 10. The CDR3 has 16 residues. Germline CDR1 is KGHDR and CDR2 is SFDVKD.

The chain has TRBV27 and TRBJ2-2; possibly TRBD1 for D (6 bases). The V and J ends lost 7 bases and 6 bases respectively, with 18 bases between them. Germline values: CDR1 MNHEY, CDR2 SMNVEV (reference sequence). The CDR3 is 15 amino acids. The CDR3 DNA reads as TGTGCCAGCATGGAGAGACAGGCACAACCCGGGGAGCTGTTTTTT. This encodes CASMERQAQPGELFF.